This is a list of T cell receptor beta chains from one sample in a study of CD8 T cells in ankylosing spondylitis. In TCRdb, the 5' RACE reads were re-called with MiXCR into one record per CDR3 protein. This table holds fewer than 35,000 distinct CDR3 sequences, 30% found once. The material sequenced was synovial fluid, either unsorted or a sorted T cell fraction (not recorded which). The source of these receptors is a male donor with ankylosing spondylitis. The CDR3 runs from the conserved cysteine through the conserved F or W. The D gene is left open where the match is weak. Expanded clones get a size class; other rows say once, few or many, or leave the size out.

>TRBV5-6|NA|NA|TRBJ1-1
TGTGCCAGCAGCTTGCTGGAGGCGGCTGAAGCTTTCTTT
CASSLLEAAEAFF
>TRBV12-3/TRBV12-4|medium-sized|NA|TRBJ2-2
TGTGCCAGCAGTTTAGGCCAGTCACACACCGGGGAGCTGTTTTTT
CASSLGQSHTGELFF
>TRBV7-9|few|NA|TRBJ1-5
TGTGCCAGCAGCTCCACCTCGGGTCCGCGGCATCAGCCCCAGCATTTT
CASSSTSGPRHQPQHF
>TRBV5-5|NA|NA|TRBJ2-2
TGTGCCAGCAGCTTGGGAGGGTACACGAACACCGGGGAGCTGTTTTTT
CASSLGGYTNTGELFF
>TRBV7-9|few|NA|TRBJ2-7
TGTGCCAGCAGCTTCTTATCGGGCGCTGAGCAGTACTTC
CASSFLSGAEQYF
>TRBV2|NA|NA|TRBJ1-4
TGTGCCAGCAGTGAATGGGCGGGGGAAAAACTGTTTTTT
CASSEWAGEKLFF
>TRBV28|medium-sized|TRBD2|TRBJ2-2
TGTGCCAGCGTTAGGACTAGCGCCTCCGGGGAGCTGTTTTTT
CASVRTSASGELFF
>TRBV29-1|NA|TRBD1|TRBJ2-1
TGCAGCGTTGAAGACGCGAGACAGGGGGGGAATGAGCAGTTCTTC
CSVEDARQGGNEQFF
>TRBV20-1|NA|NA|TRBJ2-2
TGCAGTGCTTCGCCCGGACGGACCGGGGAGCTGTTTTTT
CSASPGRTGELFF
>TRBV7-8|many|NA|TRBJ1-2
TGTGCCAGCAGGGTAGATCATAACTATGGCTACACCTTC
CASRVDHNYGYTF
>TRBV4-2|NA|NA|TRBJ1-2
TGTGCCAGCAGCCCTAAGGACGACTATGGCTACACCTTC
CASSPKDDYGYTF
>TRBV7-8|NA|TRBD2|TRBJ2-3
TGTGCCAGCAGCTGGGGGGGAGTGACAGATACGCAGTATTTT
CASSWGGVTDTQYF
>TRBV7-8|NA|NA|TRBJ2-3
TGTGCCAGCAGCTTAGTTGGGGGCTACACAGATACGCAGTATTTT
CASSLVGGYTDTQYF
>TRBV6-1|NA|TRBD1|TRBJ2-1
TGTGCCAGCAGTGTCCCGGGACAGACCTACAATGAGCAGTTCTTC
CASSVPGQTYNEQFF
>TRBV6-1|NA|TRBD2|TRBJ2-5
TGTGCCAGCACAGGGACTAGCGGGAGTCTGGAGACCCAGTACTTC
CASTGTSGSLETQYF
>TRBV6-1|many|NA|TRBJ2-1
TGTGCCAGCAGTGACTCCTGGAGCTCCTACAATGAGCAGTTCTTC
CASSDSWSSYNEQFF
>TRBV5-6|NA|NA|TRBJ2-1
TGTGCCAGCAGCTTGGTTGCCTCCTACAATGAGCAGTTCTTC
CASSLVASYNEQFF
>TRBV28|few|TRBD2|TRBJ2-1
TGTGCCAGCAGTGAACCCGGGACTAGCGGGACTAGCTCCTACAATGAGCAGTTCTTC
CASSEPGTSGTSSYNEQFF
>TRBV29-1|NA|NA|TRBJ1-2
TGCAGCGTTGGGGCAGGGAACTATGGCTACACCTTC
CSVGAGNYGYTF
>TRBV20-1|many|NA|TRBJ1-1
TGCAGTGCTAGAGCCGTGGGGGGGGGCACTGAAGCTTTCTTT
CSARAVGGGTEAFF
>TRBV29-1|NA|TRBD1|TRBJ2-7
TGCAGCGTTGAAGGGACAGGGAACGAGCAGTACTTC
CSVEGTGNEQYF
>TRBV2|few|NA|TRBJ2-1
TGTGCCAGCAGTAGATCCGGGACGGCCGACAATGAGCAGTTCTTC
CASSRSGTADNEQFF
>TRBV9|NA|NA|TRBJ2-7
TGTGCCAGCAGCCCCTGGGGAGGGGGGGCCGAGCAGTACTTC
CASSPWGGGAEQYF
>TRBV11-2|NA|NA|TRBJ1-5
TGTGCCAGCAGCTTAACCAATCAGCCCCAGCATTTT
CASSLTNQPQHF
>TRBV2|NA|NA|TRBJ2-3
TGTGCCAGCAGTGAATTAGGGGGTTCGGGCACAGATACGCAGTATTTT
CASSELGGSGTDTQYF
>TRBV27|NA|NA|TRBJ2-4
TGTGCCAGCAGTTTGGTGGGACCCAAAAACATTCAGTACTTC
CASSLVGPKNIQYF
>TRBV24-1|few|TRBD1|TRBJ2-2
TGTGCCACCAGTGATTTCGCAGGGGGCGCGGGCGGGGAGCTGTTTTTT
CATSDFAGGAGGELFF
>TRBV19|NA|NA|TRBJ2-1
TGTGCCAGTAGTATATTCGGGGTGAAATACAATGAGCAGTTCTTC
CASSIFGVKYNEQFF
>TRBV11-2|many|NA|TRBJ2-6
TGTGCCAGCAGCTTAGGGCCAGGGCCCGGGGCCAACGTCCTGACTTTC
CASSLGPGPGANVLTF